A selection of T cell receptor beta chains follows, all from one sample in a study of early T cells in non-severe SARS-CoV-2 infection. MiXCR was run by TCRdb on the 5' RACE reads, yielding one entry per CDR3 protein. This table holds some 71,000 distinct CDR3 sequences, approximately 14% found once. Sequences were obtained from whole blood. Receptors originate from an adult who was a healthcare worker with PCR-confirmed SARS-CoV-2 infection or an uninfected control (not recorded which). CDR3s leave out the opening cysteine and the closing phenylalanine or tryptophan.

>TRBJ2-7|TRBV5-5
ASSFHTGTGSYEQY
>TRBJ2-7|TRBV5-5
ASSPRGGKVEQY
>TRBJ1-5|TRBV2
ASSVEGDSNQPQH
>TRBJ1-3|TRBV3-1
ASSRGGPNTIY
>TRBJ2-3|TRBV18
ASSPGLEGTDTQY
>TRBJ2-7|TRBV5-3
ARSFSGHYEQY
>TRBJ2-3|TRBV5-1
ASSHRTEDTQY
>TRBJ1-2|TRBV7-9
ASSRGTEDGYT
>TRBJ2-7|TRBV28
ASSLSPGPYYEQY
>TRBJ1-1|TRBV30
AWRNRDREAF
>TRBJ2-7|TRBV4-1
ASSQAPGSYEQY
>TRBJ1-5|TRBV7-8
ASSPYDRTPGQPQH
>TRBJ2-1|TRBV24-1
ATSDLQFGIAGGPPYNEQF
>TRBJ2-1|TRBV5-1
ASTNGSSYNEQF
>TRBJ2-1|TRBV6-5
ATSPTPGTSFYNEQF
>TRBJ1-2|TRBV6-1
ASLRTGVEGYT
>TRBJ2-1|TRBV24-1
ATSGGAGISSYNEQF
>TRBJ2-3|TRBV5-4
ASSNLAGGITSTDTQY
>TRBJ1-2|TRBV29-1
SVEASDYGYT
>TRBJ1-1|TRBV11-3
ASSLTRDTEAF
>TRBJ2-1|TRBV11-2
ASSLRTGNNEQF
>TRBJ2-1|TRBV10-1
ASPRTGGSYNEQF
>TRBJ2-7|TRBV7-3
ASSPTSSGHYEQY
>TRBJ2-3|TRBV7-9
ASSLNGNSDTQY
>TRBJ2-1|TRBV3-1
ASSQDRRSNEQF
>TRBJ2-7|TRBV12-3/TRBV12-4
ASSFELSSGIYEQY
>TRBJ2-2|TRBV9
ASSATGANTGELF
>TRBJ2-3|TRBV6-2/TRBV6-3
ASSSTRRDVVHTQY
>TRBJ1-1|TRBV7-9
ASSPGTAYTEAF
>TRBJ1-1|TRBV11-1
ASSFRRMNTEAF
>TRBJ2-5|TRBV5-1
ASSLDVLAQETQY
>TRBJ1-1|TRBV5-1
ASSLPDRGWTEAF
>TRBJ2-3|TRBV9
ASSVAGGTSGGTDTQY
>TRBJ2-3|TRBV5-1
ASSSSSGGRDTQY
>TRBJ2-1|TRBV2
ASWLLAHNEQF
>TRBJ1-2|TRBV12-2
ASRSQEWIYGYT
>TRBJ2-5|TRBV20-1
SAPGGGETQY
>TRBJ1-3|TRBV11-1
ASSRDTSTGNTIY
>TRBJ2-7|TRBV27
ASSYRPGYEQY
>TRBJ1-2|TRBV28
ASSEGQAFIYGYT
>TRBJ2-7|TRBV5-1
ASSWDRAEFYEQY
>TRBJ2-3|TRBV4-2
ASSLVSGEDTQY
>TRBJ2-3|TRBV9
ASSVRFTDTQY
>TRBJ2-5|TRBV20-1
SAEGLPNKARETQY
>TRBJ2-7|TRBV28
ASSEPVGYEQY
>TRBJ2-3|TRBV20-1
SASRGGFTDTQY
>TRBJ1-4|TRBV11-2
ASSLVLEKLF
>TRBJ1-5|TRBV4-1
ASSQGGGNLFEPQH
>TRBJ2-5|TRBV2
ASSEDGGLGKETQY
>TRBJ2-1|TRBV7-9
ASILTRGSSYNEQF
>TRBJ2-3|TRBV5-1
ASSSLRTSGSTDTQY
>TRBJ2-1|TRBV6-2/TRBV6-3
ASRSNRLHPGGVYNEQF
>TRBJ1-2|TRBV29-1
SVAARYGYT
>TRBJ2-1|TRBV5-1
ASSLIPAGGQNEQF